A selection of T cell receptor beta chains follows, all from one sample in a study of shared clonotypes between healthy human individuals. Some clones are missing from TCRdb's copy, which holds only in-frame ones; the method was immunoSEQ multiplex PCR. The table lists over 1.4 million clones, roughly 97% of them singletons. Sequencing was done on a sample of naive CD4+ T cells sorted from blood. These receptors came from a man aged 30 to 39 in good health. CDR3s include the opening cysteine and the closing phenylalanine or tryptophan. The D gene is left open where the match is weak. A row's size may be missing; if present it is once, few, many or a size class.

size	V	D	J	CDR3	DNA
once	TRBV6-5	.	TRBJ1-4	CASSYSTSSEEKLFF	TGTGCCAGCAGTTACTCGACATCTTCCGAAGAAAAACTGTTTTTT
.	TRBV5-6	.	TRBJ1-2	CASSGAVNYGYTF	TGTGCCAGCAGCGGGGCCGTGAACTATGGCTACACCTTC
.	TRBV2	TRBD1	TRBJ1-5	CASGDRVGQPQHF	TGTGCCAGTGGAGACAGGGTCGGTCAGCCCCAGCATTTT
.	TRBV5-8	.	TRBJ2-7	CASSPSYRYKTYEQYF	TGTGCCAGCAGCCCTAGCTACCGTTATAAGACCTACGAGCAGTACTTC
.	TRBV5-4	.	TRBJ2-2	CASSPRVRARTGELFF	TGTGCCAGCAGTCCACGCGTCAGGGCGAGAACCGGGGAGCTGTTTTTT
.	TRBV5-4	.	TRBJ2-7	CASSLDGTAIREQYF	TGTGCCAGCAGCTTGGATGGGACGGCGATACGCGAGCAGTACTTC
.	TRBV5-1	.	TRBJ2-3	CASSYGTDTQYF	TGCGCCAGCAGCTACGGCACAGATACGCAGTATTTT
.	TRBV7-2	.	TRBJ2-2	CASRLEGARGGTGELFF	TGTGCCAGCAGGTTGGAGGGTGCAAGGGGGGGCACCGGGGAGCTGTTTTTT
.	TRBV15	TRBD2	TRBJ2-5	CATSNRREGLETQYF	TGTGCCACCAGCAATCGGCGGGAGGGCCTAGAGACCCAGTACTTC
.	TRBV5-1	TRBD2	TRBJ2-3	CASSLTGGGTDTQYF	TGCGCCAGCAGCTTGACGGGGGGAGGCACAGATACGCAGTATTTT
.	TRBV6-1	TRBD1	TRBJ2-1	CASKTRDSYNEQFF	TGTGCCAGTAAAACTCGGGACAGCTACAATGAGCAGTTCTTC
.	TRBV7-6	.	TRBJ1-2	CASSPNRASGGYTF	TGTGCCAGCAGCCCAAACAGGGCATCGGGAGGCTACACCTTC
.	TRBV28	TRBD2	TRBJ2-3	CASSLLLAGGNFRTDTQYF	TGTGCCAGCAGCTTGTTACTAGCGGGAGGTAACTTTCGCACAGATACGCAGTATTTT
.	TRBV5-8	.	TRBJ2-1	CASSRGNAYNEQFF	TGTGCCAGCAGCCGAGGGAATGCCTACAATGAGCAGTTCTTC
.	TRBV28	.	TRBJ2-7	CASSLGGGYSYEQYF	TGTGCCAGCAGCTTAGGCGGGGGCTACTCCTACGAGCAGTACTTC
once	TRBV28	TRBD2	TRBJ2-7	CASSFASGSYEQYF	TGTGCCAGCAGTTTTGCTAGCGGGAGCTACGAGCAGTACTTC
.	TRBV7-9	TRBD1	TRBJ2-5	CASSWTQGVGETQYF	TGTGCCAGCAGCTGGACACAGGGGGTGGGTGAGACCCAGTACTTC
.	TRBV27	.	TRBJ2-2	CASSLPQSGVNTGELFF	TGTGCCAGCAGTTTACCCCAGTCAGGAGTGAACACCGGGGAGCTGTTTTTT
.	TRBV5-1	.	TRBJ2-7	CASSLTGTGYEQYF	TGCGCCAGCAGCTTGACCGGGACTGGCTACGAGCAGTACTTC
.	TRBV6-5	.	TRBJ1-1	CASSSPAEAFF	TGTGCCAGCAGTTCACCAGCAGAAGCTTTCTTT
few	TRBV7-2	.	TRBJ2-3	CASSLATPLLPPDTQYF	TGTGCCAGCAGCTTAGCAACCCCTCTCCTCCCTCCGGATACGCAGTATTTT
.	TRBV14	TRBD1	TRBJ2-2	CASSLMDRVNTGELFF	TGTGCCAGCAGCCTAATGGACAGGGTGAACACCGGGGAGCTGTTTTTT
.	TRBV19	.	TRBJ2-3	CASSIRRQSTDTQYF	TGTGCCAGTAGTATTCGTCGGCAGAGCACAGATACGCAGTATTTT
.	TRBV5-1	.	TRBJ2-1	CASSSTGPLNYNEQFF	TGCGCCAGCAGCAGTACAGGGCCCCTTAACTACAATGAGCAGTTCTTC